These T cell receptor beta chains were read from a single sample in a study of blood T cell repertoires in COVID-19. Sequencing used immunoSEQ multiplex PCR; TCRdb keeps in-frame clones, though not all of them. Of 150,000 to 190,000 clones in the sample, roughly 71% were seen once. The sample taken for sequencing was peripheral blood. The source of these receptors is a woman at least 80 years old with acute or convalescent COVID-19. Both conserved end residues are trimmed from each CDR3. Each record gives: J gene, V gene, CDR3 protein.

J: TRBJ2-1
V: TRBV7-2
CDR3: ASSLWWTSGGAHEQF

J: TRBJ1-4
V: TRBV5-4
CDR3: ASSTDSGANEKLF

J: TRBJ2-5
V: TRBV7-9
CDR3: ASSVRQGEWETQY

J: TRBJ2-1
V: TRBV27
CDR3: ASSLSRGENEQF

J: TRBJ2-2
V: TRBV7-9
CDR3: ASSLAGGEATGELF

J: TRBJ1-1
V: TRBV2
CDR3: ASTRQGTSNTEAF

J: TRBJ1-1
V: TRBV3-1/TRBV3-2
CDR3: ASSQGSEQGATF

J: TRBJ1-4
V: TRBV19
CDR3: ASRADSTGFDGEKLF

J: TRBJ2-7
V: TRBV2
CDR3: ASRRDSAYGEQY

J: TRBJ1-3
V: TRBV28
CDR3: ASSPPPGQDSGNTIY

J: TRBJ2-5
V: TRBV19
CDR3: ATARAGTGGGETQY

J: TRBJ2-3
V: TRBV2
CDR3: ASSEIAGVPTDTQY

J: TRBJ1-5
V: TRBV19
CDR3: ASSMRTAYSNQPQH

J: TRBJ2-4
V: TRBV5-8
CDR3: ASSGGRGRGKNIQY

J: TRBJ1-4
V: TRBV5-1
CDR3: ASSLGLENEKLF

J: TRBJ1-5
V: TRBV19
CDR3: ASSSRQGADQPQH

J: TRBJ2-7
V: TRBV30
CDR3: AWSPGQGGVPYEQY

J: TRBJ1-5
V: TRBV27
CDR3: ASGQQGNQPQH

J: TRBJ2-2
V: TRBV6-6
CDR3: ASSSKTGSTGELF

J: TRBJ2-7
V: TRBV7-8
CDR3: ASRDGTSTYEQY